This TCR beta chain stems from a study of a mutant IDH1 vaccine in newly diagnosed glioma. The wider study: Most patients had radiochemotherapy with temozolomide before enrollment; others had one alone.

Sequencing was performed with immunoSEQ multiplex PCR; in TCRdb, only in-frame clones are kept and a portion is missing. The table lists approximately 88,000 clones, about four fifths of them singletons, with 6% to 8% in the top ten. Time point of the sample: baseline, week 1 (first vaccination visit). Treatment denoted: pre-vaccination baseline after standard-of-care therapy. This CDR3 spans 14 amino acids. The V gene's germline CDR1 is WNHNN and CDR2 SYGVQD (reference sequence). The J segment lost 2 bases and the V segment lost 4 bases, leaving 4 bases of the junction unmatched. The chain combines TRBV10-1 with TRBJ2-7; TRBD1 agrees at 8 bases. This TCR derives from a man aged 40-50 years with glioma. The input for sequencing was PBMCs, taken from a glioma patient treated with radiotherapy, temozolomide or both. The CDR3 region is CASSGGQGTYEQYF. Here the CDR3 DNA reads TGCGCCAGCAGTGGAGGACAGGGAACCTACGAGCAGTACTTC.